The text below deals with one T cell receptor (beta chain). It has no known antigen specificity. Base qualities are not at hand, and no much larger clone is one base apart. CDR1 and CDR2 are drawn from the germline V gene: ENHRY, SYGVKD. The CDR3 numbers 15 residues from cysteine through phenylalanine. Only the CDR3 portion is preserved as DNA: 45 bases, with reading frame beginning at the first base. V trim: 6 bases; J trim: 11 bases; unmatched bases: 15. The data derive from a study of Graves' ophthalmopathy and Graves' hyperthyroidism listed by TCRdb under 2018. Turning to the overall study: Hyperthyroidism was defined as stable when no progression to ophthalmopathy occurred within 18 months of follow-up. In total, approximately 130 blood samples were TCR-sequenced: roughly 45 ophthalmopathy, under 85 hyperthyroidism and some 17 hyperthyroidism-to-ophthalmopathy patients. Following sampling, methimazole starting at 30 mg daily was administered to hyperthyroidism patients, and high-dose intravenous methylprednisolone was administered to ophthalmopathy patients. An independent validation cohort comprised under 20 hyperthyroidism patients and 15 to 17 patients who later progressed from hyperthyroidism to ophthalmopathy. In roughly 6 hyperthyroidism patients, the T-cell repertoires found in thyroid tissue were compared with those found in blood. To explore V-J signatures distinguishing ophthalmopathy from hyperthyroidism, a discovery set of under 110 patients (fewer than 45 ophthalmopathy, some 55 stable hyperthyroidism) was enrolled. The study used TCR beta repertoire signatures to distinguish Graves' ophthalmopathy from Graves' hyperthyroidism and to predict progression to ophthalmopathy.

For repertoire sequencing, TCR beta CDR3 regions were amplified from RNA transcripts. A first-round RT-PCR used HTBI primers with the Qiagen OneStep RT-PCR kit, followed by a second-round multiplex PCR, size selection and purification. Libraries were sequenced on an Illumina HiSeq2000 using paired-end 100 bp reads. The paper's processing steps were these. SOAPnuke was used to process the reads, throwing out any read that had adapters, had uncalled bases, had a mean Phred below 15, or lacked an exact constant-primer or identifier match. COPE v1.2.5 was used to merge high-quality paired reads. Each unique nucleotide sequence was treated as a clonotype, and MiTCR v1.1 was used to align the clonotypes to the IMGT TRB V, D and J references. Only V-J combinations with frequency above 0.0001 were analysed, covering approximately 99% of repertoires. For each V-J combination, a TCR clonal expansion and chaos score was defined as F50 clonal expansion divided by the chaos observed in the TCRdist matrix. Welch's t-statistics and random forest were used to reduce the features to 10 to 15 V-J combinations, which were then used as input to a naive Bayes classifier. Thyroid-blood repertoire similarity was quantified with the Morisita-Horn index. Using fastp at Q25 and MiXCR, TCRdb reprocessed the public reads and kept productive beta chains. Here each entry gathers all rows of one CDR3 protein and keeps the most common genes and DNA. The V and J calls and clone size come from TCRdb's table, not from the authors' own analysis. Counted in this sample were approximately 1.2 million distinct CDR3 sequences; less than 45% of them appeared once. Together, the top ten hold over 8.5% of the sample.

Findings and caveats that apply to the study as a whole: Among expanded thyroid clonotypes with frequency above 0.001, most also showed up in blood, which suggests that blood repertoires may reflect the thyroid immune response. Sample size was not statistically predetermined, and group allocation was not concealed from the investigators. In validation, the model predicted ophthalmopathy progression with more than 70% sensitivity and roughly 72% specificity; fewer than 15 predicted patients were CT-confirmed with GO in a median of around 6 months. In cross-validation, the 13-signature model distinguished ophthalmopathy from stable hyperthyroidism with approximately 90% sensitivity and roughly 84% specificity, while in the test set the corresponding values were around 79% and 71%.

Hyperthyroidism patients were newly diagnosed, were aged 18 to 65 years, and had a disease duration under 2 months. Anyone with other autoimmune diseases, uncontrolled infections, pregnancy or lactation was excluded from the study. Clinical symptoms, serum thyroxine, TRAb, thyroid ultrasound and orbital computed tomography were used for diagnosis. Total RNA was extracted using Trizol reagent, and RNA quality was checked on an Agilent 2100 Bioanalyzer. The V and J segments used are TRBV10-3 and TRBJ1-5, and TRBD1 aligns with 8 junction nucleotides. This sequence originates from an adult man with Graves' hyperthyroidism. Material for sequencing was peripheral blood or thyroid tissue (not recorded which). The DNA is as follows: TGTGCCATCAGGGACAGGGAGGTGTCGGGAGAGACCCAGCATTTT. This gives the protein CAIRDREVSGETQHF.